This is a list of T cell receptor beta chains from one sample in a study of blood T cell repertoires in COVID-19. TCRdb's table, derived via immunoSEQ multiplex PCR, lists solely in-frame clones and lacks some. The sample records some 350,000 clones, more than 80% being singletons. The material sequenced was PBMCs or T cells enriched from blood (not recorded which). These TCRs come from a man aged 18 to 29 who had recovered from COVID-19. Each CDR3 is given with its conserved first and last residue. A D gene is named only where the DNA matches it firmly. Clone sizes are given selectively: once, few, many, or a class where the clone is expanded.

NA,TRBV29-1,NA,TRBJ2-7,CSVEEGGSEQYF,TGCAGCGTTGAAGAAGGGGGATCCGAGCAGTACTTC
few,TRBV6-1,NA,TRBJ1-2,CASSETRGEGGYTF,TGTGCCAGCAGTGAAACTCGGGGGGAAGGTGGCTACACCTTC
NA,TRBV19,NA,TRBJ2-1,CASSTLTGVEQFF,TGTGCCAGTAGTACCCTAACGGGAGTAGAGCAGTTCTTC
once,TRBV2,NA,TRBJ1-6,CASSPNNSPLHF,TGTGCCAGCAGTCCTAATAATTCACCCCTCCACTTT
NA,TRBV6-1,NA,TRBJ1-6,CASSETGMASPLHF,TGTGCCAGCAGTGAAACAGGGATGGCGTCACCCCTCCACTTT
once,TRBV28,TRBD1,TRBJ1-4,CASSTPGQGLNEKLFF,TGTGCCAGCAGTACACCGGGACAGGGGTTAAATGAAAAACTGTTTTTT
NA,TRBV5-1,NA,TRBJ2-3,CASSPGTDTQYF,TGCGCCAGCAGCCCCGGCACAGATACGCAGTATTTT
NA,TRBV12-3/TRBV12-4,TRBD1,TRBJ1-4,CAINRGEDEKLFF,TGTGCCATAAACAGGGGGGAGGATGAAAAACTGTTTTTT
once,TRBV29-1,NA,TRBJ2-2,CSVSTRQPALGTGELFF,TGCAGCGTTAGTACGAGACAGCCCGCTTTGGGGACCGGGGAGCTGTTTTTT
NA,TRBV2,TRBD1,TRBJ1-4,CASSAETGWNF,TGTGCCAGCAGTGCGGAGACAGGGTGGAATTTT
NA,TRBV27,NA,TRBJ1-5,CASSEAVGQPQHF,TGTGCCAGCAGTGAGGCCGTAGGTCAGCCCCAGCATTTT
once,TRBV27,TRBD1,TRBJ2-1,CASSADRVFSEQFF,TGTGCCAGCAGTGCAGACAGGGTGTTTAGTGAGCAGTTCTTC
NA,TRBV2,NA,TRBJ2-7,CASMAGFGEQYF,TGTGCCAGCATGGCAGGGTTCGGCGAGCAGTACTTC
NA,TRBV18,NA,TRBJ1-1,CASSPGPNTEAFF,TGTGCCAGCTCGCCCGGTCCGAACACTGAAGCTTTCTTT
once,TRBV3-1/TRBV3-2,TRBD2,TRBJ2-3,CASSPPSFASGAAFPRSTDTQYF,TGTGCCAGCAGCCCACCATCATTTGCTAGCGGGGCGGCCTTCCCACGCAGCACAGATACGCAGTATTTT
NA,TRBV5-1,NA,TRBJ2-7,CASSLGGHNYEQYF,TGCGCCAGCAGCTTGGGTGGACACAACTACGAGCAGTACTTC
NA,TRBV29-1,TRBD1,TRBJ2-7,CSVSGTGLKYEQYF,TGCAGCGTTTCCGGGACAGGGCTTAAATACGAGCAGTACTTC
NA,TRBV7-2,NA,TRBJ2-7,CASRRGPSYEQYF,TGTGCCAGCAGAAGGGGCCCCTCCTACGAGCAGTACTTC
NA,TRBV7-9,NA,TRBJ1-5,CASSSGTFSNQPQHF,TGTGCCAGCAGCTCGGGAACGTTTAGCAATCAGCCCCAGCATTTT
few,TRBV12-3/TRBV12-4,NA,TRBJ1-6,CASTEGSSSPLHF,TGTGCCAGTACAGAGGGATCGAGTTCACCCCTCCACTTT
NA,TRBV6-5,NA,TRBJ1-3,CASSYFGLMGNTIYF,TGTGCCAGCAGTTACTTCGGGTTGATGGGAAACACCATATATTTT
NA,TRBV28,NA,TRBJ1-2,CASGRVYGYTF,TGTGCCAGCGGCAGGGTATATGGCTACACCTTC
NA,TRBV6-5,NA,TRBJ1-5,CASKGWTADQPQHF,TGTGCCAGCAAAGGGTGGACAGCTGATCAGCCCCAGCATTTT